A selection of T cell receptor beta chains follows, all from one sample in a study of CXCR3-negative and CXCR3-positive naive CD8 T cells. TCRdb reworked the 5' RACE reads into one entry per CDR3 protein, no DNA. In total, the table holds more than 65,000 distinct CDR3 sequences. The specimen sequenced was naive CXCR3- CD8+ T cells from blood. Source of these receptors: a human donor in good health. Some clones in this sample may be carry-over from other donors' samples. The CDR3 runs from the conserved cysteine through the conserved F or W. Each record gives: V gene, clone size, J gene, CDR3 protein. Only some rows state a clone size, as once, few, many or a class for expanded clones.

TRBV6-5	-	TRBJ2-3	CASSRNQGATDTQYF
TRBV6-5	-	TRBJ2-2	CASSYRGVDTGELFF
TRBV19	-	TRBJ1-2	CASGTGLFNYGYTF
TRBV29-1	-	TRBJ2-1	CSVGVVGGSYEQFF
TRBV7-8	-	TRBJ2-7	CASSGTGTGTLRWEQYF
TRBV5-5	-	TRBJ2-7	CASRADRDYEQYF
TRBV5-5	-	TRBJ2-7	CASRPTTGTGADEQYF
TRBV5-1	-	TRBJ1-2	CASSLDALPNGYTF
TRBV7-8	-	TRBJ2-1	CASRAAGLAGGWTGDNEQFF
TRBV12-3/TRBV12-4	-	TRBJ1-6	CASSLRDRAVPPLHF
TRBV28	-	TRBJ2-6	CASRGPSSGANVLTF
TRBV19	-	TRBJ2-6	CASATSSGANVLTF
TRBV3-1	medium-sized	TRBJ2-7	CASSHSYEQYF
TRBV11-2	-	TRBJ2-1	CASSSRAESYNEQFF
TRBV29-1	-	TRBJ2-5	CSVEAVLQETQYF
TRBV29-1	-	TRBJ2-3	CSVEDFSIGFIATPTDTQYF
TRBV14	-	TRBJ1-1	CASSLTRTEAFF
TRBV7-9	-	TRBJ1-3	CASSSDRAGNTIYF
TRBV11-3	-	TRBJ1-2	CASSLGLRLAF
TRBV12-3/TRBV12-4	-	TRBJ2-2	CASSLLADLNTGELFF
TRBV20-1	-	TRBJ2-3	CSARVVGVTTDTQYF
TRBV9	-	TRBJ2-7	CASSVGASDEQYF
TRBV5-5	-	TRBJ2-7	CASSLTGTGASYEQYF
TRBV10-3	-	TRBJ1-2	CAISESPLYGYTF
TRBV29-1	-	TRBJ2-7	CSVGGLALHEQYF
TRBV29-1	-	TRBJ2-2	CSVERGATNTGELFF
TRBV5-6	-	TRBJ1-1	CASSLWVNTEAFF
TRBV5-1	-	TRBJ1-5	CASSLDGQTGSNQPQHF
TRBV5-1	-	TRBJ2-7	CASSLEAVSYEQYF
TRBV20-1	-	TRBJ2-3	CSARDTGLALYTQYF
TRBV3-1	-	TRBJ1-2	CASSQEIQGGGYTF
TRBV1	-	TRBJ1-6	CTSSFGQISSPLHF